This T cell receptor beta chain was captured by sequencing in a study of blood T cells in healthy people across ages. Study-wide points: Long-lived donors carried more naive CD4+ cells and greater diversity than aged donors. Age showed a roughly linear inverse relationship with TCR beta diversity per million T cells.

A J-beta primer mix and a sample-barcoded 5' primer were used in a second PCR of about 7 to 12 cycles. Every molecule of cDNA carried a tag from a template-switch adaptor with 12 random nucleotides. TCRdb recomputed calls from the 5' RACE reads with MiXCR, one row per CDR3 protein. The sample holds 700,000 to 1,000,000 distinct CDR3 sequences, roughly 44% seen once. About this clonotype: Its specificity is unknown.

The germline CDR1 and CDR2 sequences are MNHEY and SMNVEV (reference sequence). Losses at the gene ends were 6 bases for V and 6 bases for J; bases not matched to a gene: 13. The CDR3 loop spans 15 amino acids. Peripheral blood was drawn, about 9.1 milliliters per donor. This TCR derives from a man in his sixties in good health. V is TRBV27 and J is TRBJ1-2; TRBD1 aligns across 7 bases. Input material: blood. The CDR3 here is CASRSTGAQGDGYTF. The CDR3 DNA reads TGTGCCAGCAGAAGTACAGGGGCGCAGGGTGATGGCTACACCTTC.